This passage covers 5 T cell receptor beta chains from one sample sequenced in a study of T cells in localized non-small cell lung cancer. Repertoires were generated with immunoSEQ multiplex PCR, while TCRdb's copy carries only in-frame clones and drops some. Of more than 2,000 clones in the sample, about 31% are singletons; the top ten hold about 14%. The source was lung tumor tissue, collected before any cancer treatment. These receptors were taken from a man between 40 and 70 years old with stage II lung adenocarcinoma.

In its sample, this clone is medium-sized. The rearrangement links TRBV6-8 to TRBJ1-6; 7 bases match TRBD1. The length of the CDR3 is 14 residues. The V segment lost 6 bases and the J segment 6 bases; nucleotides outside the gene matches: 5. Looked up from germline, CDR1 is MNHGY and CDR2 is SAAAGT. The chain's CDR3 is CASRSRDSNSPLHF. In nucleotides, the CDR3 is TGTGCCAGCAGGTCGCGGGACAGTAATTCACCCCTCCACTTT.

This clone was seen more than once but under ten times. The CDR3 coding sequence is TGTGCCACCAGCAGAGAATACGTTTTGGAGGAAAAACTGTTTTTT. Its protein is CATSREYVLEEKLFF. V and J are TRBV15 and TRBJ1-4; D not resolved. This CDR3 spans 15 amino acids. Trimming shortened V by 0 bases and J by 8 bases, and 13 bases separated the two germline ends. The germline V gene has CDR1 LNHNV and CDR2 YYDKDF (reference sequence).

The J gene is TRBJ2-7, the V gene TRBV15, with 10 bases that match TRBD1. The CDR3 covers 15 residues. CDR1 LNHNV and CDR2 YYDKDF come from the germline V gene (reference sequence). V lost 4 bases, J lost 4 bases, and 7 bases stayed unmatched. CDR3 residues: CATSTSDRGGYEQYF. The CDR3 coding sequence is TGTGCCACCAGCACATCGGACAGGGGGGGGTACGAGCAGTACTTC.

The genes are TRBV25-1 and TRBJ2-1; D unclear. The ends were cut back, 1 base at V and 10 bases at J, with 8 bases in the middle. This CDR3 is built from 12 residues. Per the germline V gene, CDR1 is MGHDK and CDR2 is SYGVNS. CDR3 sequence reads: CASSESQNEQFF. As DNA, the CDR3 is TGTGCCAGCAGTGAATCCCAAAACGAGCAGTTCTTC.

The chain employs TRBV23-1 and TRBJ1-2, with TRBD1 matching over 8 bases. TRBV23-1 is noted as an ORF with a role that remains uncertain. The CDR3 spans 15 residues. V lost 6 bases and J lost 9; bases outside the gene matches: 15. The CDR3 protein is CASSRAGQGASSYTF. The CDR3 bases are TGCGCCAGCAGCCGCGCGGGGCAGGGGGCGTCGAGCTACACCTTC.